This record covers a single T cell receptor beta chain. Its target is unknown. Primers included in the PCR were 60 Vbeta and 13 Jbeta primers. Repertoires were generated with immunoSEQ multiplex PCR, while TCRdb's copy carries only in-frame clones and drops some. The sample has approximately 180,000 clones, roughly 85% seen once. The sample is drawn from a study of cytomegalovirus exposure and HLA in healthy donors. For the study at large: As an earlier analysis found, about 190 million T cells yielded over 95 million unique TCR beta sequences.

The germline V and J ends were trimmed by 3 bases and 5 bases, with 14 bases remaining between them. This CDR3 spans 14 amino acids. The germline V gene has CDR1 MNHNY and CDR2 SVGAGI (reference sequence). General observations from the study: It was likely that a cluster of highly shared sequence variants was a sequencing artifact. An analysis was carried out later, and it reportedly showed fewer N-insertions in an Asian-associated ancestry cluster than the approximately 670-donor mean.

The rearrangement uses TRBV6-6 and TRBJ2-7, with no clear D. Sequencing input: PBMCs. The TCR originated in a man between 35 and 55 years old in good health and CMV-seropositive. This chain's CDR3 is CASSYPGRRDEQYF. In nucleotides, the CDR3 is TGTGCCAGCAGTTATCCGGGTCGACGGGACGAGCAGTACTTC.